Below are 23 T cell receptor beta chains sequenced from a single sample in a study of cytotoxic CD8 clonotypes in ibrutinib-treated CLL. The data were produced by immunoSEQ multiplex PCR, yet TCRdb's version contains in-frame clones alone and is incomplete. The sample lists 110,000 to 150,000 clones, 85% to 95% occurring once. The sample in question was PBMCs, obtained after 12 months of ibrutinib treatment. Receptors originate from a human donor with chronic lymphocytic leukemia.

CDR3 DNA: TGTGCCAGTAGTCCCGACAGGACCTACGAGCAGTACTTC. This translates into CASSPDRTYEQYF. V usage is TRBV19 and J usage is TRBJ2-7, with D possibly being TRBD1 (6 bases). V was pared by 5 bases and J by 2 bases, with 10 bases between. This CDR3 contains 13 residues. Germline V lookup: CDR1 LNHDA, CDR2 SQIVND (reference sequence).

This clone appeared a single time. The chain has TRBV11-2 and TRBJ2-7; 9 bases map to TRBD2. The trim removed 7 bases at V and 5 bases at J, leaving 9 bases unmatched. Germline CDR1 and CDR2: SGHAT and FQNNGV. The CDR3 consists of 14 residues. CDR3 loop: CASTRTSVDHEQYF. Here the CDR3 DNA reads TGTGCCAGCACCAGGACTAGCGTCGACCACGAGCAGTACTTC.

The V and J genes are TRBV4-1 and TRBJ1-4; unclear D gene. V lost 0 bases and J lost 7, with 12 bases in between. There are 15 residues in the CDR3. CDR1 MGHRA and CDR2 YSYEKL come from the germline V gene. CDR3 nucleotide sequence: TGCGCCAGCAGCCAAGATCCTAACCCGGGTGAAAAACTGTTTTTT. It yields the protein CASSQDPNPGEKLFF.

This clone has just one count. The J gene is TRBJ2-7, the V gene TRBV5-1; no clear D. V dropped 1 base and J dropped 3 bases, with 11 bases sitting between them. Germline CDR1 and CDR2: SGHRS and YFSETQ. This CDR3 is 14 amino acids long. This chain's CDR3 is CASSLNSFYYEQYF. The CDR3 DNA follows: TGCGCCAGCAGCTTGAATAGTTTTTACTACGAGCAGTACTTC. The complete variable domain, with remaining parts taken from reference TRBV5-1 and TRBJ2-7, reads KAGVTQTPRYLIKTRGQQVTLSCSPISGHRSVSWYQQTPGQGLQFLFEYFSETQRNKGNFPGRFSGRQFSNSRSEMNVSTLELGDSALYLCASSLNSFYYEQYFGPGTRLTVT.

This clone appeared once. The chain couples TRBV2 to TRBJ2-3; D gene uncertain. Deletions cut 1 base from V and 5 bases from J, with 1 base between. CDR3 length: 11 residues. The germline V gene has CDR1 SNHLY and CDR2 FYNNEI. In DNA form, the CDR3 reads TGTGCCAGCAGTGAAGTAGATACGCAGTATTTT. As protein: CASSEVDTQYF.

The chain links TRBV19 to TRBJ1-5; D uncertain. The CDR3 contains 16 residues. Germline CDR1 is LNHDA and CDR2 is SQIVND (reference sequence). V shed 5 bases and J shed 2 bases, with 16 bases lying between them. CDR3 coding DNA: TGTGCCAGTAGTTCTTGGGTCGACCCGGGCAATCAGCCCCAGCATTTT. The encoded protein is CASSSWVDPGNQPQHF. Filled out from reference TRBV19 and TRBJ1-5, the complete variable domain reads DGGITQSPKYLFRKEGQNVTLSCEQNLNHDAMYWYRQDPGQGLRLIYYSQIVNDFQKGDIAEGYSVSREKKESFPLTVTSAQKNPTAFYLCASSSWVDPGNQPQHFGDGTRLSIL.

This chain uses TRBV7-9 with TRBJ2-7; 7 positions agree with TRBD2. V shed 1 base and J 6 bases; nucleotides not matched to a gene: 6. The CDR3 is 14 amino acids. Germline-derived CDR1 and CDR2 are SEHNR and FQNEAQ (reference sequence). CDR3 in DNA: TGTGCCAGCAGCTTAGGCGGGAGTAAGAGCGAGCAGTACTTC. Translating it yields CASSLGGSKSEQYF.

V usage is TRBV2 and J usage is TRBJ2-7; perhaps TRBD2 as D (6 bases). The CDR3 covers 15 residues. Germline V gene data show CDR1 as SNHLY and CDR2 as FYNNEI. The V end lost 6 bases, the J end lost 0 bases, and 15 bases lay between the germline ends. CDR3 protein: CASSPRGGSSYEQYF. The CDR3, as DNA: TGTGCCAGCAGCCCGCGGGGCGGAAGCTCCTACGAGCAGTACTTC.

The V call is TRBV28, the J call TRBJ1-2, with D possibly being TRBD1 (5 bases). The CDR3 is 12 residues long. V lost 6 bases to trimming and J lost 2 bases, with 7 bases between them. In germline, CDR1 is MDHEN, CDR2 SYDVKM. In nucleotides, the CDR3 is TGTGCCAGCAGGAGACAGAACTATGGCTACACCTTC. Amino acid sequence: CASRRQNYGYTF.

This clone showed up just once. This chain joins TRBV19 and TRBJ2-5; 10 bases match TRBD1. Looked up from germline, CDR1 is LNHDA and CDR2 is SQIVND (reference sequence). V lost 3 bases and J lost 5; bases outside the gene matches: 6. The CDR3 is 15 amino acids. CDR3 coding DNA: TGTGCCAGTAGTATGGGTAGGACAGGGGGGGAGACCCAGTACTTC. It specifies CASSMGRTGGETQYF.

The chain employs TRBV4-1 and TRBJ2-3, with 7 bases aligning to TRBD2. CDR1 is MGHRA and CDR2 is YSYEKL in the germline V gene. The CDR3 runs to 14 residues. J lost 4 bases, V lost 5 bases, and 6 bases had no gene match. The CDR3: CASSTREDADTQYF. DNA of the CDR3: TGCGCCAGCAGCACACGGGAGGACGCAGATACGCAGTATTTT.

The chain recombines TRBV30 with TRBJ2-3; D gene ambiguous. Germline CDR1 and CDR2: GTSNPN and SVGIG (reference sequence). The V end lost 4 bases, the J end lost 4 bases, and 6 bases lay between the germline ends. This CDR3 is 11 amino acids long. This chain's CDR3 is CAWTLADTQYF. CDR3 sequence (DNA): TGTGCCTGGACATTAGCAGATACGCAGTATTTT.

The chain couples TRBV14 to TRBJ1-1; possible D gene TRBD1, 6 bases. Trimming removed 4 bases at V and 5 bases at J, with 20 bases between. Germline V gene lookup returns CDR1 SGHDN and CDR2 FVKESK. This CDR3 region has 16 residues. The CDR3 here is CASSPLEGGGSTEAFF. DNA of the CDR3: TGTGCCAGCAGCCCACTAGAGGGGGGGGGATCGACTGAAGCTTTCTTT.

The chain combines TRBV7-9 with TRBJ1-1, with 8 bases lining up with TRBD1. CDR3 length equals 16 residues. With V trimmed by 0 bases and J by 1 base, 4 bases remained unmatched. Germline V gene data show CDR1 as SEHNR and CDR2 as FQNEAQ (reference sequence). CDR3 nucleotide sequence: TGTGCCAGCAGCTTAGCGGGACAGGTACCGAACACTGAAGCTTTCTTT. It specifies CASSLAGQVPNTEAFF.

This chain joins TRBV11-2 and TRBJ2-3, with a tentative D call TRBD1 (6 bases). Germline-derived CDR1 and CDR2 are SGHAT and FQNNGV. CDR3 size: 13 residues. Trimming took 0 bases from V and 5 from J, leaving 6 bases between them. The CDR3 spells CASSLDRGDTQYF. In DNA form, the CDR3 reads TGTGCCAGCAGCTTAGACAGGGGAGATACGCAGTATTTT. Together with reference TRBV11-2 and TRBJ2-3, the CDR3 gives the full variable domain: EAGVAQSPRYKIIEKRQSVAFWCNPISGHATLYWYQQILGQGPKLLIQFQNNGVVDDSQLPKDRFSAERLKGVDSTLKIQPAKLEDSAVYLCASSLDRGDTQYFGPGTRLTVL.

The chain uses TRBV2 and TRBJ1-5; D is ambiguous. The germline CDR1 and CDR2 sequences are SNHLY and FYNNEI. The V gene lost 3 bases and the J gene lost 0 bases, with 9 bases spanning the gap. The length of the CDR3 is 15 residues. The CDR3, as DNA: TGTGCCAGCAGTGATTGGCAAAATAGCAATCAGCCCCAGCATTTT. Translating gives CASSDWQNSNQPQHF.

This clone was seen only once. V and J are TRBV10-3 and TRBJ2-1; 7 bases align to TRBD2. Losses at the gene ends were 7 bases for V and 2 bases for J; bases not matched to a gene: 5. Germline CDR1 ENHRY, CDR2 SYGVKD. The CDR3 is made up of 14 amino acids. The CDR3: CAITAGETYNEQFF. CDR3 DNA: TGTGCCATCACGGCGGGAGAGACCTACAATGAGCAGTTCTTC.

The chain is built from TRBV6-5 and TRBJ2-7, with D perhaps matching TRBD2 (5 bases). This CDR3 spans 12 amino acids. In germline, CDR1 is MNHEY, CDR2 SVGAGI. Trimming removed 6 bases at V and 2 bases at J, with 8 bases between. The DNA of the CDR3 is TGTGCCAGCAGAACTAGTCCCTACGAGCAGTACTTC. Translated, it gives CASRTSPYEQYF.

The chain is built from TRBV14 and TRBJ1-4, with TRBD1 matching 8 bases. Germline loops: CDR1 SGHDN, CDR2 FVKESK. The CDR3 is made up of 13 amino acids. V shed 3 bases, J shed 14 bases, and the junction held 8 bases outside the gene matches. This CDR3 reads CASSQKGTGLLFF. The CDR3 region has the DNA TGTGCCAGCAGCCAGAAGGGGACAGGCTTGCTGTTTTTT.

J is TRBJ1-3 and V is TRBV10-3, with unresolved D. V lost 2 bases, J lost 0 bases, and 8 bases lay in between. The CDR3 has 15 amino acids. CDR1 is ENHRY, CDR2 SYGVKD, per germline. DNA for the CDR3: TGTGCCATCAGTGAGGGCGGGAGCTCTGGAAACACCATATATTTT. It translates to CAISEGGSSGNTIYF.

This chain uses TRBV10-3 with TRBJ2-2; 9 bases match TRBD1. This CDR3 is built from 16 residues. Trimming took 0 bases from V and 3 from J; bases not matched to a gene: 2. Germline assignment: CDR1 ENHRY and CDR2 SYGVKD. CDR3 loop: CAISESRDRDTGELFF. For the CDR3, the DNA is TGTGCCATCAGTGAGTCCCGGGACAGGGACACCGGGGAGCTGTTTTTT.

V usage is TRBV5-4 and J usage is TRBJ2-1, with D perhaps given as TRBD1 or TRBD2 (5 bases each). Deletions cut 0 bases from V and 8 bases from J, with 15 bases between. Germline lookup yields CDR1 SGHNT and CDR2 YYREEE (reference sequence). This CDR3 is 15 amino acids long. The CDR3 DNA sequence: TGTGCCAGCAGCTTGGCCGATGGCCGGGGCTATGAGCAGTTCTTC. Amino acid sequence: CASSLADGRGYEQFF.

The V and J genes are TRBV2 and TRBJ1-1; 11 nucleotides align to TRBD1. The length of the CDR3 is 14 residues. The germline V gene encodes CDR1 SNHLY and CDR2 FYNNEI. V shed 8 bases, J shed 0 bases, and the junction held 2 bases outside the gene matches. The CDR3 spells CASGQGALNTEAFF. The DNA of the CDR3 is TGTGCCAGCGGACAGGGGGCGCTGAACACTGAAGCTTTCTTT.